The entry below describes one T cell receptor beta chain. The antigen remains undetermined. The record originates from a study of cytomegalovirus exposure and HLA in healthy donors. About the research overall: Drawn from HLA-typed donors, roughly 87 million unique TCRs were held in an early data release.

Researchers ran the PCR with 60 Vbeta and 13 Jbeta primers. The repertoire was sequenced with immunoSEQ multiplex PCR; TCRdb's copy has only in-frame clones and lacks some. The data contain 200,000 or so clones, 65% to 90% of them singletons. After removal of 2 bases from V and 13 bases from J, the junction contained 18 bases not matched to a gene. Germline lookup yields CDR1 SGHAT and CDR2 FQDESV (reference sequence). The CDR3 consists of 17 residues. Points from the study as a whole: Later findings reportedly placed an Asian-associated ancestry cluster below the approximately 630-donor mean for N-insertions.

Input material: PBMCs. The chain couples TRBV11-1 to TRBJ1-5; TRBD1 aligns across 9 bases. The receptor was isolated from a girl aged 10 to 17 in good health and CMV-seronegative. CDR3 nucleotides: TGTGCCAGCAGCTTATCTCGACAGGGGGTAGGTCGGGAGTGGCAGCATTTT. It codes for CASSLSRQGVGREWQHF. Variable domain in full (rest from reference TRBV11-1 and TRBJ1-5): EAEVAQSPRYKITEKSQAVAFWCDPISGHATLYWYRQILGQGPELLVQFQDESVVDDSQLPKDRFSAERLKGVDSTLKIQPAELGDSAMYLCASSLSRQGVGREWQHFGDGTRLSIL.